This T cell receptor (beta chain) derives from a study of blood T cell repertoires in COVID-19. Looking at the study overall: T cells, B-cell-depleted T cells, or PBMCs supplied cDNA or gDNA.

CDR1 and CDR2 from the germline V gene are MGHDK and SYGVNS. CDR3 length equals 13 residues. Trimming cost V 4 bases and J 6 bases; bases outside gene matches: 3. Here immunoSEQ multiplex PCR was the method, and the copy in TCRdb shows in-frame clones only, minus some. In the table there are approximately 460,000 clones, about 91% of which are singletons. This clonotype was obtained from a man younger than 30 with COVID-19, enrolled during active disease. The chain recombines TRBV25-1 with TRBJ1-2, with 9 bases fitting TRBD1. Sequenced sample: peripheral blood. The CDR3 DNA follows: TGTGCCAGCAGTGCCGGGACAGGGCATGGCTACACCTTC. It specifies CASSAGTGHGYTF.